This record concerns one T cell receptor (beta chain) sequence. The identical CDR3 is also encoded by other nucleotide sequences in the sample. Here immunoSEQ multiplex PCR was the method, and the copy in TCRdb shows in-frame clones only, minus some. Here the sample spans around 310,000 clones, 90% being singletons. Trimming at V came to 0 bases and at J to 0 bases, leaving 3 bases not matched to a gene. The germline V gene has CDR1 SGHRS and CDR2 YFSETQ. The CDR3 runs 16 residues. These data belong to a study of blood T cell repertoires in COVID-19. The sequenced sample consisted of peripheral blood. The TCR originated in a middle-aged woman with COVID-19, enrolled during active disease. The genes are TRBV5-1 and TRBJ1-3; 7 nucleotides agree with TRBD1. For the CDR3, the DNA is TGCGCCAGCAGCTTGGCCGGGACAGTCTCTGGAAACACCATATATTTT. Encoded protein: CASSLAGTVSGNTIYF.